This T cell receptor beta chain originates from a study of persistence of HIV-infected CD4 T cells. Study summary: Median time on suppressive ART was less than nine years. A couple of participants gave one leukapheresis sample; others gave up to about 180 mL blood repeatedly. A larger, less memory-rich fraction responded to anti-CD3/anti-CD28 beads than to antigen.

The immunoSEQ assay was version 4, run in survey mode. Template was genomic DNA at 10 ng/uL, with up to about 1 ug used per sample. Some clones are missing from TCRdb's copy, which holds only in-frame ones; the method was immunoSEQ multiplex PCR. Altogether 45,000 or so clones are present, around 90% being singletons, with the ten largest covering 3.3%. The J segment lost 1 base and the V segment lost 0 bases, leaving 2 bases of the junction unmatched. The CDR3 is 15 residues long. The germline V gene has CDR1 LNHNV and CDR2 YYDKDF (reference sequence). Cells were stimulated nonspecifically with anti-CD3/anti-CD28 magnetic beads. Sorting selected CD4+ T cells upregulating both CD40 ligand and CD69. This clone occurred once. Its antigen is unknown.

V is TRBV15 and J is TRBJ2-5; 7 positions agree with TRBD1. The source of this sequence is an adult woman with HIV who was CMV-seropositive. The sample was CD4+ T cells sorted from PBMCs after approximately 19-hour stimulation, taken from a patient who received antiretroviral therapy. CDR3 sequence: CATSRDRDSQETQYF. The CDR3 coding sequence is TGTGCCACCAGCAGAGATCGGGACAGCCAAGAGACCCAGTACTTC.